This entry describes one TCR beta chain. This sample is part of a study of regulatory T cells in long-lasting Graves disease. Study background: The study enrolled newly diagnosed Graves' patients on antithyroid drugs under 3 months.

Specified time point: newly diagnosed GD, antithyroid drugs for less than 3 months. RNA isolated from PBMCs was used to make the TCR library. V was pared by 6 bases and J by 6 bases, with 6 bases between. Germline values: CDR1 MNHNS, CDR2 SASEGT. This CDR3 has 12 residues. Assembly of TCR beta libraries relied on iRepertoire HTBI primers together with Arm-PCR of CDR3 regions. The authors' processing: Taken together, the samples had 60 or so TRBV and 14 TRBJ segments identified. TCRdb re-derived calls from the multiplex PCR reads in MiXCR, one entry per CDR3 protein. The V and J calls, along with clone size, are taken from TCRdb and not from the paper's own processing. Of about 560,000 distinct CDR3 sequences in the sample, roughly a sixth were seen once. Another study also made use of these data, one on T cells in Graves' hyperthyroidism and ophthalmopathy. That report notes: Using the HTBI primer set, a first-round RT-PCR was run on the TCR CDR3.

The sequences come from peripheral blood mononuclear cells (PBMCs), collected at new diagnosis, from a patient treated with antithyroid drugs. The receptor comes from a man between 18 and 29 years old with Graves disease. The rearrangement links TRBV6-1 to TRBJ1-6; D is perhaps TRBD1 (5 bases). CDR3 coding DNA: TGTGCCAGCAGGACAGCTAATTCACCCCTCCACTTT. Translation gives CASRTANSPLHF.